This TCR beta chain comes out of a study of neurological immune-mediated disorders (dated by TCRdb to about 2019). Some background on the complete study: Among the approximately 34 multiple sclerosis patients, relapsing-remitting MS was present in around 30 and secondary progressive MS was present in 3. The cohort was made up of approximately 65 subjects, consisting of around 15 HAM/TSP patients, around 35 multiple sclerosis patients and around 20 healthy controls. The 90 to 120 TCR-beta libraries covered PBMC samples along with longitudinal samples, technical triplicates, and paired sorted CD4+ and CD8+ T-cell subsets. Using UMI-based sequencing, the study compared peripheral blood TCR-beta repertoires from patients with HTLV-I-associated myelopathy (HAM/TSP), patients with multiple sclerosis, and healthy controls. The research as a whole found: No identical CDR3 amino acid sequences were shared among expanded clones across subjects, suggesting private TCR-beta repertoires in all groups. The MS cluster was not associated with any clinical or MRI features, and the authors stated that larger cohorts are needed. The highest TCR clonal expansion was observed in HAM/TSP patients, whereas the lowest was observed in MS patients, even when compared with healthy controls. In a phylogenetic analysis, the repertoires of 18 out of 34 MS patients fell into a single cluster of related CDR3 sequences, pointing to a possible signature at the repertoire level.

Unsorted PBMC libraries were generated from 2 million PBMCs stored in RNAlater at -80 °C until RNA extraction. The multiple sclerosis patients were enrolled in a US clinical protocol that used magnetic resonance imaging to evaluate disease progression. PBMCs were separated from peripheral blood using Ficoll-Hypaque density gradient centrifugation and then cryopreserved in liquid nitrogen. This clonotype was seen ten or more times. Which antigen it targets is not known. No much larger clonotype is one base removed from it; base qualities were not supplied. The germline V gene (reference sequence) specifies MNHEY as CDR1 and SMNVEV as CDR2. The cysteine opens and the phenylalanine closes a CDR3 of 12 amino acids. The CDR3 DNA has 36 bases and is translated from base 1. Trimmed from V: 4 bases; trimmed from J: 6 bases; junction bases lacking a gene match: 2. cDNA was synthesized by template-switch 5'RACE using a primer with a 10-nucleotide random unique molecular identifier that tagged each TCR transcript. Over 160 million TCR-beta sequences, covering 15-18 subjects, were produced in each sequencing run. The RNeasy kit was used to extract total RNA. The KAPA Real-time Library Amplification kit was used to amplify TCR-beta VDJ regions with primers for the TCR constant region and the 5'RACE anchor. A first PCR added sample indexes and Illumina adaptors, and a second PCR then raised library yield. After Ampure bead purification, the roughly 650 bp TCR product was size-selected on a 2% E-gel SizeSelection system. Before pooling, libraries had their quality checked on a Bioanalyzer, their concentration measured with Qubit, and their quantity determined with the Kapa Library Quantification kit. An Illumina HiSeq 2500 sequenced the libraries paired-end 2 x 150 bp. To increase sequence diversity, roughly 23-30% phiX was spiked into each library pool. The paper's data handling went like this. The UMI-based MiGEC pipeline processed quality-filtered reads and removed over 75% of raw TCR sequences during error correction. IMGT germline references were used for aligning VDJ genes, and each clonotype was defined as a unique CDR3 amino acid sequence together with its V-J genes. Clonal expansion, Shannon diversity and CDR3 relatedness (CalcPairwiseDistances, ClusterSamples) were evaluated with VDJtools, and phylogenetic trees were built with CLCbio workbench. Expanded clones were defined as having at least 8 unique UMIs, based on coefficient-of-variation modelling across technical triplicates. The public reads were run again by TCRdb, first through fastp at Q25 and then through MiXCR, and only productive beta chains were kept. Rows merge per CDR3 protein into single entries with the most common DNA and genes. In this record, the V and J calls reflect TCRdb's handling and not the investigators' own analysis. The sample yields 90,000 to 150,000 distinct CDR3 sequences; roughly 3.2% were counted once. 1.3% of the sample belongs to the ten largest clones.

The chain is assembled from TRBV27 and TRBJ1-2; a stretch of 7 junction bases matches TRBD1. The sequence came from a woman in her thirties with multiple sclerosis. The sequencing input was PBMCs. The CDR3: CASSYRGDGYTF. The DNA sequence is TGTGCCAGCAGTTACAGGGGTGATGGCTACACCTTC.